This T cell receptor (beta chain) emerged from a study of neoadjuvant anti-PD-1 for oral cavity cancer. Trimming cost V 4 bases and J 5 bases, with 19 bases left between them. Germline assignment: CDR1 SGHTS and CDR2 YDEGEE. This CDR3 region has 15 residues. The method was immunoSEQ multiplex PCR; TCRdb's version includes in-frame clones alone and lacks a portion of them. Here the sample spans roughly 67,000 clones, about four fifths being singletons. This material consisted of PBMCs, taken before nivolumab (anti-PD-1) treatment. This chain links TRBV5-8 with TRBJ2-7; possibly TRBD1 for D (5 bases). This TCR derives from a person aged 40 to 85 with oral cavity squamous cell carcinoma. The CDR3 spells CASSPYRFGVNEQYF. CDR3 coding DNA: TGTGCCAGCAGCCCCTACAGGTTTGGAGTTAACGAGCAGTACTTC.